This TCR beta chain was retrieved from a study of blood T cell repertoires in COVID-19. Data came from immunoSEQ multiplex PCR; TCRdb stores just in-frame clones and leaves some out. The sample has 150,000 to 200,000 clones, 85% to 90% seen once. Looked up from germline, CDR1 is SGHVS and CDR2 is FNYEAQ. Trimming stripped 5 bases from V and 4 bases from J, with 12 bases between. The CDR3 spans 13 residues. The V call is TRBV7-6, the J call TRBJ2-7, with a weak D call TRBD2 (6 bases). Sequencing was done on a sample of peripheral blood. The sequence was collected from a woman aged 70-85 years with acute or convalescent COVID-19. DNA of the CDR3: TGTGCCAGCAGCCGACGACTAGGGTACGAGCAGTACTTC. Its translation is CASSRRLGYEQYF. Full variable domain (outside the CDR3, taken from reference TRBV7-6 and TRBJ2-7): GAGVSQSPRYKVTKRGQDVALRCDPISGHVSLYWYRQALGQGPEFLTYFNYEAQQDKSGLPNDRFSAERPEGSISTLTIQRTEQRDSAMYRCASSRRLGYEQYFGPGTRLTVT.